The 18 T cell receptor beta chains in this list originate from one sample, sequenced in a study of cytomegalovirus exposure and HLA in healthy donors. The PCR had 60 Vbeta and 13 Jbeta primers. Here immunoSEQ multiplex PCR was the method, and the copy in TCRdb shows in-frame clones only, minus some. This table has fewer than 150,000 clones, around 80% appearing once. Sequencing input: PBMCs. Receptors originate from a man aged 25-45 years in good health and CMV-seronegative.

CDR3 amino acids: CASGGDHGETQYF. The CDR3 bases are TGTGCCAGCGGAGGGGATCATGGAGAGACCCAGTACTTC. The J gene is TRBJ2-5, the V gene TRBV9, with a possible D match to TRBD2 (6 bases). Deletions cut 7 bases from V and 4 bases from J, with 14 bases between. The germline V gene encodes CDR1 SGDLS and CDR2 YYNGEE. CDR3 length: 13 residues.

The DNA of the CDR3 is TGCGCCAGCAGCTTGGGAGGGAATAAATACGAGCAGTACTTC. This gives the protein CASSLGGNKYEQYF. The J gene is TRBJ2-7, the V gene TRBV5-1, with D tentatively TRBD2 (5 bases). Germline CDR1 SGHRS, CDR2 YFSETQ. The ends were cut back, 0 bases at V and 4 bases at J, with 11 bases in the middle. The CDR3 loop spans 14 amino acids. The full variable domain, with the rest looked up from reference TRBV5-1 and TRBJ2-7, is KAGVTQTPRYLIKTRGQQVTLSCSPISGHRSVSWYQQTPGQGLQFLFEYFSETQRNKGNFPGRFSGRQFSNSRSEMNVSTLELGDSALYLCASSLGGNKYEQYFGPGTRLTVT.

The V call is TRBV29-1, the J call TRBJ2-3; 7 nucleotides line up with TRBD2. CDR1 is SQVTM and CDR2 is ANQGSEA in the germline V gene. The ends lost 1 base at V and 4 bases at J; junction bases unmatched: 8. The CDR3 runs to 15 residues. CDR3 residues: CSVEVLAGAPDTQYF. The CDR3 bases are TGCAGCGTTGAAGTTTTGGCGGGAGCACCAGATACGCAGTATTTT.

The V call is TRBV30, the J call TRBJ1-5, with TRBD1 identical over 8 bases. The ends lost 0 bases at V and 2 bases at J; junction bases unmatched: 12. This CDR3 region has 18 residues. Germline CDR1 is GTSNPN and CDR2 is SVGIG (reference sequence). Here the CDR3 DNA reads TGTGCCTGGAGTGTATCCAGGGGGCCAGGCGTTGGCAATCAGCCCCAGCATTTT. The encoded protein is CAWSVSRGPGVGNQPQHF.

The chain recombines TRBV4-1 with TRBJ2-7, with 15 bases identical to TRBD2. Germline loops: CDR1 MGHRA, CDR2 YSYEKL. Germline trimming cut 5 bases from V and 6 bases from J; bases unmatched to any gene: 2. The CDR3 runs 14 residues. The CDR3 spells CASSAGLAGGEQYF. The DNA of the CDR3 is TGCGCCAGCAGCGCGGGACTAGCGGGAGGCGAGCAGTACTTC.

This chain joins TRBV29-1 and TRBJ2-7; 7 positions agree with TRBD2. The CDR3 is 13 amino acids. Germline V gene lookup returns CDR1 SQVTM and CDR2 ANQGSEA. The V and J ends lost 0 bases and 7 bases, in that order; junction bases with no gene match: 6. The CDR3 protein is CSVEDLLAREQYF. CDR3 nucleotide sequence: TGCAGCGTTGAAGACCTACTAGCGCGGGAGCAGTACTTC.

This clone turned up a few times. This chain joins TRBV12-5 and TRBJ2-7, with 7 nucleotides matching TRBD2. V shed 0 bases and J 2 bases; nucleotides not matched to a gene: 7. Germline assignment: CDR1 LGHNT and CDR2 FRNRAP. The CDR3 has 16 amino acids. For the CDR3, the DNA is TGTGCTAGTGGTTTGGTAGCCCGGGACTATACCTACGAGCAGTACTTC. It codes for CASGLVARDYTYEQYF.

This clone was seen once. The genes are TRBV7-8 and TRBJ1-5; 10 nucleotides align to TRBD1. There are 14 residues in the CDR3. Germline CDR1 SGHVS, CDR2 FQNEAQ. V shed 4 bases and J 6 bases; nucleotides not matched to a gene: 3. Written as DNA, the CDR3 is TGTGCCAGCAGCTCCGGGACAGGGGTTCAGCCCCAGCATTTT. This gives the protein CASSSGTGVQPQHF.

This clone was seen a few times. The chain is built from TRBV28 and TRBJ1-4; 9 nucleotides agree with TRBD1. V trimming: 8 bases; J trimming: 6 bases; junction bases outside the gene matches: 4. CDR3 length: 13 residues. Germline CDR1 and CDR2: MDHEN and SYDVKM. CDR3 region: CASGDRGYEKLFF. DNA of the CDR3: TGTGCCAGCGGTGACAGGGGGTATGAAAAACTGTTTTTT. Variable domain in full (rest from reference TRBV28 and TRBJ1-4): DVKVTQSSRYLVKRTGEKVFLECVQDMDHENMFWYRQDPGLGLRLIYFSYDVKMKEKGDIPEGYSVSREKKERFSLILESASTNQTSMYLCASGDRGYEKLFFGSGTQLSVL.

The chain combines TRBV27 with TRBJ2-1, with 12 bases fitting TRBD2. Germline loops: CDR1 MNHEY, CDR2 SMNVEV (reference sequence). Unmatched junction bases numbered 7, after V lost 5 bases and J lost 8 bases. CDR3 length: 15 residues. The CDR3 DNA follows: TGTGCCAGCAGTATCGGGACTAGCGGGTACGATGAGCAGTTCTTC. This gives the protein CASSIGTSGYDEQFF.

V usage is TRBV4-1 and J usage is TRBJ2-3, with a weak D call TRBD2 (6 bases). Per germline, CDR1 MGHRA and CDR2 YSYEKL. The CDR3 runs 11 residues. Deletions cut 5 bases from V and 12 bases from J, with 12 bases between. CDR3: CASSASGDQYF. The CDR3 bases are TGCGCCAGCAGCGCCTCGGGGGATCAGTATTTT.

The chain employs TRBV5-1 and TRBJ1-2; no firm D call. Trimming removed 5 bases from V and 0 bases from J, with 17 bases in between. Germline CDR1 reads SGHRS; CDR2 reads YFSETQ. This CDR3 is built from 16 residues. CDR3: CASRSPGDGTNYGYTF. CDR3 DNA sequence: TGCGCCAGCAGATCGCCCGGGGATGGGACTAACTATGGCTACACCTTC.

The chain couples TRBV6-1 to TRBJ1-1; TRBD1 might be the D (5 bases). Germline V gene lookup returns CDR1 MNHNS and CDR2 SASEGT. The V end lost 1 base, the J end lost 9 bases, and 12 bases lay between the germline ends. CDR3 length: 13 amino acids. Written as DNA, the CDR3 is TGTGCCAGCAGTGAAGACTGGGGCAGCAAAGCTTTCTTT. Translation: CASSEDWGSKAFF.

This clone was recorded only once. This rearrangement joins TRBV18 to TRBJ1-1; D possibly corresponds to TRBD1 (5 bases). The CDR3 runs to 13 residues. Germline CDR1 and CDR2: KGHSH and LQKENI. The V gene lost 3 bases and the J gene lost 3 bases, with 8 bases spanning the gap. The CDR3 nucleotides are TGTGCCAGCTCACCCGACAGACACACTGAAGCTTTCTTT. Translating it yields CASSPDRHTEAFF.

CDR3 nucleotides: TGTGCCAGTAGTGCCTCTAGCGGGAGTTTCCACGAGCAGTACTTC. It yields the protein CASSASSGSFHEQYF. This chain joins TRBV19 and TRBJ2-7; 10 bases agree with TRBD2. The CDR3 is 15 residues long. Germline V gene sequence: CDR1 LNHDA, CDR2 SQIVND (reference sequence). The V segment lost 5 bases and the J segment 5 bases; nucleotides outside the gene matches: 9.

The chain uses TRBV29-1 and TRBJ2-5; TRBD2 might be the D (6 bases). Germline-derived CDR1 and CDR2 are SQVTM and ANQGSEA. The CDR3 is 15 amino acids. Trimming cost V 6 bases and J 5 bases, with 22 bases left between them. The CDR3, as DNA: TGCAGCGTGAATGGCCTAGCGACAACCCGGGAGACCCAGTACTTC. Its protein product is CSVNGLATTRETQYF.

The chain couples TRBV5-1 to TRBJ1-1, with 7 bases aligning to TRBD1. Trimming removed 4 bases from V and 6 bases from J; junction bases left unmatched: 6. The germline V gene encodes CDR1 SGHRS and CDR2 YFSETQ. The CDR3 runs to 13 residues. This CDR3 reads CASSRDRDAEAFF. The CDR3 nucleotides read TGCGCCAGCAGCCGAGACAGGGATGCTGAAGCTTTCTTT.

The V and J genes are TRBV4-1 and TRBJ1-2; D might be TRBD1 (5 bases). V lost 1 base and J lost 4, with 10 bases in between. CDR1 and CDR2 (germline): MGHRA, YSYEKL. The CDR3 consists of 14 residues. The CDR3 region is CASSQVKGFYGYTF. The CDR3 nucleotides read TGCGCCAGCAGCCAAGTTAAGGGGTTCTATGGCTACACCTTC.